Described below is a single TCR beta chain sequence and its context. These data originate in a study of blood T cell repertoires in COVID-19. Measured with immunoSEQ multiplex PCR; TCRdb has only the in-frame clones, and not every one. This table has about 56,000 clones, roughly nine tenths appearing once. Specimen: peripheral blood. The source of this sequence is a woman aged 55-75 years with COVID-19, enrolled during active disease.

In DNA form, the CDR3 reads TGCGCCAGCAGCTTGGCAGGGTTTAATGAAAAACTGTTTTTT. Translated: CASSLAGFNEKLFF. This rearrangement joins TRBV5-1 to TRBJ1-4; weak D call: TRBD1 (5 bases). Looked up from germline, CDR1 is SGHRS and CDR2 is YFSETQ. The V end lost 0 bases, the J end lost 4 bases, and 7 bases lay between the germline ends. This CDR3 is built from 14 residues. The full variable domain, its missing parts supplied by reference TRBV5-1 and TRBJ1-4, is KAGVTQTPRYLIKTRGQQVTLSCSPISGHRSVSWYQQTPGQGLQFLFEYFSETQRNKGNFPGRFSGRQFSNSRSEMNVSTLELGDSALYLCASSLAGFNEKLFFGSGTQLSVL.